What follows is one T cell receptor beta chain and its context. In germline, CDR1 is MNHNS, CDR2 SASEGT. The V and J ends lost 0 bases and 8 bases respectively, with 19 bases between them. The CDR3 consists of 16 residues. The source of the sample is a study of neoadjuvant anti-PD-1 for oral cavity cancer. About the study: Before surgery, most patients got three to four biweekly 3 mg/kg nivolumab doses. Around day 43, patients without progression received a fourth nivolumab dose before surgery.

Six replicates per PBMC sample, mostly from roughly 450 ng of genomic DNA. Libraries were prepared by immunoSEQ multiplex PCR; TCRdb keeps only in-frame clonotypes and omits some of them. The repertoire consists of 72,000 or so clones, with less than 90% occurring once and the leading ten covering around 2.8%. Time point indicated: after neoadjuvant nivolumab, at surgical resection. No culture or expansion preceded analysis of these blood cells. The TCR originated in a person aged 40 to 85 with oral cavity squamous cell carcinoma. The rearrangement uses TRBV6-1 and TRBJ1-2; D is unresolved. The starting material was PBMCs, obtained after nivolumab (anti-PD-1) treatment. CDR3 DNA sequence: TGTGCCAGCAGTGAAGCGTCATACAGAAGGGTGGGGGGCTACACCTTC. Its translation is CASSEASYRRVGGYTF.